The source of this T cell receptor beta chain is a study of blood T cell repertoires in COVID-19. Study summary: T cells, B-cell-depleted T cells, or PBMCs provided the cDNA or gDNA that served as material.

TCRdb's copy holds only in-frame clones and misses some; the assay was immunoSEQ multiplex PCR. The data show some 95,000 clones, about 86% seen once. The germline V gene has CDR1 MNHEY and CDR2 SVGAGI. There are 14 residues in the CDR3. V was shortened by 5 bases and J by 12 bases, with 17 bases between the two germline ends. This chain connects TRBV6-5 to TRBJ1-6, with a weak D call TRBD1 (6 bases). The sample was peripheral blood. The sequence was obtained from a man older than 75 with active or convalescent COVID-19. In nucleotides, the CDR3 is TGTGCCAGCAGTCTGCACATGTGGACAGAACCCCTCCACTTT. Its translation is CASSLHMWTEPLHF.